This TCR beta chain was captured in a study of blood T cell repertoires in COVID-19 (dated by TCRdb to the early 2020s). Study-level background: Samples covering the acute and convalescent phases of COVID-19 were provided by collaborators in the United States, Italy and Spain. The prospective study material was composed of cDNA or gDNA derived from T cells, B-cell-depleted T cells, or PBMCs. Subjects who had been exposed to COVID-19, were actively infected with it, or had recovered from it provided the deeply sampled blood TCRbeta repertoires that made up the dataset. The repertoires were released in a freely available public database meant as a resource for research on the immune response to SARS-CoV-2. Samples were obtained from the ongoing ImmuneRACE study (first 160 participants) and from 1,200 or so subjects provided by 6 global collaborators. Sample metadata almost always included a de-identified subject ID, COVID-19 status, age in years and sex. Where available, HLA class I and class II types were obtained from metadata supplied by the sample provider rather than from assay-based typing.

The immunoSEQ Assay, a bias-controlled multiplex PCR, was used to amplify TCRbeta CDR3 regions from genomic DNA. In the authors' own workflow: Nucleated cell counts per sample were estimated from amplification of reference gene primers within the assay. To quantify the absolute abundance of each unique TCRbeta CDR3 rearrangement, sequence reads were collapsed and filtered. For each sample, productive Simpson clonality was calculated as the square root of Simpson's diversity index across productive rearrangements. In its TCRdb copy, this immuneACCESS table keeps in-frame sequences only and misses some clones. Where compared with another copy, unresolved V genes explain less than half of these, and the others have no known cause. The V and J calls and clone size were taken over from that table, and D and trimming were inferred from the DNA. The sample table holds some 45,000 clones, of which around 85% were seen once. The ten biggest clones cover about a third of the sample.

The study at large found these results: How much clinical and demographic metadata was included differed by source and by participant, and the metadata was provided uncurated.

Each collaborating institution followed its own protocols to collect whole blood in K2EDTA tubes. Collaborator samples were shipped for TCRbeta analysis as frozen whole blood, isolated PBMCs, or DNA extracted from either sample type. For this clone: Its specific antigen is unknown. No qualities accompany the bases; no much larger clone lies one base away.

The CDR3, from cysteine to phenylalanine, totals 13 residues. The entry retains the CDR3 DNA only, 39 bases that are in frame from base 1. V loses 5 bases of germline sequence and J loses 5 bases, and the interval between the two ends is 10 bases. CDR1 and CDR2, looked up from the germline V gene (reference sequence), are LNHDA and SQIVND. The receptor was isolated from an elderly woman with acute or convalescent COVID-19. The sequencing input was peripheral blood. Recombination connected TRBV19 to TRBJ1-5; no D gene can be assigned with confidence. The DNA sequence is given as TGTGCCAGTAGTCCTTCCCGGGATCAGCCCCAGCATTTT. Translated, this is CASSPSRDQPQHF.